The 25 T cell receptor beta chains below were found in one sample sequenced in a study of cytomegalovirus exposure and HLA in healthy donors. Primers for the PCR totalled 60 Vbeta and 13 Jbeta. Profiling relied on immunoSEQ multiplex PCR, and the TCRdb table lists in-frame clones only, not all of them. The sample carries 150,000 to 200,000 clones, 70% to 80% recorded once. The material sequenced was PBMCs. These receptors originate from a woman aged 25 to 39 in good health and CMV-seropositive.

This chain links TRBV4-3 with TRBJ2-4; possible D gene TRBD2, 6 bases. CDR1 and CDR2 (germline): LGHNA, YSLEER. V was shortened by 1 base and J by 0 bases, with 13 bases between the two germline ends. The CDR3 covers 17 residues. CDR3 nucleotides: TGCGCCAGCAGCCAAGCAACTAGCAACCTAGCCAAAAACATTCAGTACTTC. Protein: CASSQATSNLAKNIQYF.

This chain connects TRBV4-1 to TRBJ2-1, with 7 bases lining up with TRBD2. CDR1 is MGHRA, CDR2 YSYEKL, per germline. Trimming removed 6 bases from V and 5 bases from J; junction bases left unmatched: 10. The CDR3 length is 15 residues. CDR3 loop: CASRLTPGRDNEQFF. In DNA, the CDR3 is TGCGCCAGCAGGCTAACCCCGGGGAGGGACAATGAGCAGTTCTTC.

The V call is TRBV27, the J call TRBJ1-2, with TRBD1 as a possible D gene (6 bases). V was pared by 0 bases and J by 6 bases, with 14 bases between. Germline CDR1 MNHEY, CDR2 SMNVEV (reference sequence). The CDR3 is 15 residues long. The CDR3 nucleotides read TGTGCCAGCAGTTTATCGTACAGGGCAGGTAATGGCTACACCTTC. It encodes CASSLSYRAGNGYTF.

The chain joins TRBV4-3 to TRBJ2-3, with 11 positions matching TRBD2. The V gene's germline CDR1 is LGHNA and CDR2 YSLEER. V gave up 0 bases and J gave up 4 bases; unmatched junction bases: 9. This CDR3 contains 18 residues. Here the CDR3 reads CASSQEVSGGAIADTQYF. CDR3 sequence (DNA): TGCGCCAGCAGCCAAGAGGTTAGCGGGGGGGCTATCGCAGATACGCAGTATTTT.

V and J are TRBV5-1 and TRBJ1-1, with TRBD1 as a possible D gene (5 bases). This CDR3 region has 16 residues. The germline V and J ends were trimmed by 1 base and 1 base, with 14 bases remaining between them. Looked up from germline, CDR1 is SGHRS and CDR2 is YFSETQ. The CDR3 DNA is TGCGCCAGCAGCTTGTTTTTGCCGACAGCGAACACTGAAGCTTTCTTT. Protein: CASSLFLPTANTEAFF.

This sequence joins TRBV30 and TRBJ2-7, with a possible D match to TRBD2 (6 bases). The germline gives CDR1 GTSNPN, CDR2 SVGIG (reference sequence). Trimming took 1 base from V and 3 from J, leaving 7 bases between them. CDR3 size: 12 residues. CDR3 coding DNA: TGTGCCTGGAGTGGTAGCGGCTACGAGCAGTACTTC. This codes for CAWSGSGYEQYF.

The J gene is TRBJ1-5, the V gene TRBV6-5, with D perhaps TRBD1 (5 bases). The germline CDR1 and CDR2 sequences are MNHEY and SVGAGI. CDR3 length: 13 residues. The V and J ends lost 5 bases and 7 bases respectively, with 12 bases between them. The CDR3 DNA follows: TGTGCCAGCAGTCGACGGGCAGGGCAGCCCCAGCATTTT. Protein sequence: CASSRRAGQPQHF.

The genes are TRBV4-1 and TRBJ1-1; no clear D. This CDR3 has 13 amino acids. Trimming pared 5 bases from V and 0 bases from J, leaving 7 bases between. Germline CDR1 reads MGHRA; CDR2 reads YSYEKL. CDR3 coding DNA: TGCGCCAGCAGCACACAGATGAACACTGAAGCTTTCTTT. Translated, it gives CASSTQMNTEAFF.

The rearrangement joins TRBV7-6 to TRBJ2-3; 10 bases are shared with TRBD2. Germline V lookup: CDR1 SGHVS, CDR2 FNYEAQ. The CDR3 length is 15 residues. The V and J ends lost 3 bases and 4 bases, in that order; junction bases with no gene match: 4. The CDR3 nucleotides are TGTGCCAGCAGCTTTGAGCGGGGGGGCTCAGATACGCAGTATTTT. Translated: CASSFERGGSDTQYF.

This clone was counted between two and nine times. This chain connects TRBV7-8 to TRBJ1-1; D possibly corresponds to TRBD1 (6 bases). The CDR3 consists of 14 residues. V lost 2 bases and J 1 base, leaving 8 bases between the germline ends. Germline CDR1 and CDR2: SGHVS and FQNEAQ. CDR3 protein: CASSLWGQNTEAFF. Written as DNA, the CDR3 is TGTGCCAGCAGCTTATGGGGACAGAACACTGAAGCTTTCTTT.

The chain recombines TRBV29-1 with TRBJ1-1, with D perhaps matching TRBD1 (5 bases). The germline gives CDR1 SQVTM, CDR2 ANQGSEA. The CDR3 spans 13 residues. V lost 3 bases and J 0 bases, leaving 8 bases between the germline ends. The CDR3 here is CSVETVLNTEAFF. The CDR3 DNA is TGCAGCGTTGAGACAGTGCTGAACACTGAAGCTTTCTTT.

V and J are TRBV4-3 and TRBJ2-3; D is unresolved. Germline CDR1 reads LGHNA; CDR2 reads YSLEER. The CDR3 runs to 16 residues. V gave up 0 bases and J gave up 1 base, with 11 bases separating them. The DNA for the CDR3 is TGCGCCAGCAGCCAAGATCCCTTCGTCGGCACAGATACGCAGTATTTT. Translation: CASSQDPFVGTDTQYF.

This clone was recorded only once. The chain carries TRBV2 and TRBJ1-3, with a possible D match to TRBD1 (5 bases). This CDR3 region has 14 residues. Trimming removed 5 bases at V and 2 bases at J, with 10 bases between. Germline CDR1 SNHLY, CDR2 FYNNEI. CDR3 DNA: TGTGCCAGCAGTTTCCAGGGTACTGGAAACACCATATATTTT. It translates to CASSFQGTGNTIYF.

This sequence joins TRBV7-8 and TRBJ2-3, with 7 bases aligning to TRBD1. Looked up from germline, CDR1 is SGHVS and CDR2 is FQNEAQ. With V trimmed by 1 base and J by 4 bases, 5 bases remained unmatched. The length of the CDR3 is 15 residues. CDR3 DNA sequence: TGTGCCAGCAGCTTAGGTCTCGGACAGGCAGATACGCAGTATTTT. This gives the protein CASSLGLGQADTQYF.

This chain connects TRBV9 to TRBJ2-5, with 7 bases matching TRBD1. The CDR3 runs 12 residues. Germline-derived CDR1 and CDR2 are SGDLS and YYNGEE. The V gene end was trimmed by 7 bases and the J gene end by 1 base; junction bases not matched to a gene: 1. The CDR3 nucleotides are TGTGCCAGCGGGACAGCCCAAGAGACCCAGTACTTC. Translating gives CASGTAQETQYF.

The chain joins TRBV10-3 to TRBJ2-1, with 14 bases identical to TRBD2. The CDR3 is 15 residues long. Unmatched junction bases numbered 6, after V lost 2 bases and J lost 12 bases. CDR1 is ENHRY and CDR2 is SYGVKD in the germline V gene. The CDR3 spells CAISETGLAGGVQFF. CDR3 DNA sequence: TGTGCCATCAGTGAGACCGGACTAGCGGGAGGAGTGCAGTTCTTC.

The J gene is TRBJ1-1, the V gene TRBV5-1; 7 positions match TRBD1. The CDR3 has 19 amino acids. Germline CDR1 is SGHRS and CDR2 is YFSETQ. The V and J ends lost 4 bases and 4 bases, in that order; junction bases with no gene match: 22. The CDR3: CASSVQGGARIGRVTEAFF. In nucleotides, the CDR3 is TGCGCCAGCAGCGTTCAGGGGGGCGCTAGGATCGGTCGGGTCACTGAAGCTTTCTTT. Variable domain in full (rest from reference TRBV5-1 and TRBJ1-1): KAGVTQTPRYLIKTRGQQVTLSCSPISGHRSVSWYQQTPGQGLQFLFEYFSETQRNKGNFPGRFSGRQFSNSRSEMNVSTLELGDSALYLCASSVQGGARIGRVTEAFFGQGTRLTVV.

The chain combines TRBV9 with TRBJ2-3; D may be TRBD2 (6 bases). Germline V CDR1 and CDR2: SGDLS, YYNGEE. This CDR3 contains 16 residues. V shed 0 bases and J shed 2 bases, with 13 bases lying between them. The CDR3 region has the DNA TGTGCCAGCAGCGTAGAGGCAGGAGGGATCACAGATACGCAGTATTTT. This gives the protein CASSVEAGGITDTQYF. The whole variable domain, filled in from reference TRBV9 and TRBJ2-3, reads DSGVTQTPKHLITATGQRVTLRCSPRSGDLSVYWYQQSLDQGLQFLIQYYNGEERAKGNILERFSAQQFPDLHSELNLSSLELGDSALYFCASSVEAGGITDTQYFGPGTRLTVL.

The chain carries TRBV19 and TRBJ2-3; maybe TRBD2 (5 bases). Germline CDR1 LNHDA, CDR2 SQIVND (reference sequence). The CDR3 loop spans 16 amino acids. V was cut by 5 bases and J by 2 bases, with 17 bases left in between. CDR3 residues: CASSARKGGITDTQYF. The CDR3, as DNA: TGTGCCAGTAGTGCCCGGAAAGGAGGAATCACAGATACGCAGTATTTT.

V is TRBV6-5 and J is TRBJ2-7; 9 positions agree with TRBD1. Trimming removed 0 bases from V and 3 bases from J; junction bases left unmatched: 3. This CDR3 is built from 15 residues. Germline V gives CDR1 MNHEY, CDR2 SVGAGI. CDR3 sequence (DNA): TGTGCCAGCAGTTACTCGATGGGACAGGGCTACGAGCAGTACTTC. It yields the protein CASSYSMGQGYEQYF.

This CDR3 is CASSVLAGAMNTGELFF. The CDR3 nucleotides read TGTGCCAGCAGCGTACTGGCAGGGGCAATGAACACCGGGGAGCTGTTTTTT. V is TRBV9 and J is TRBJ2-2, with D possibly being TRBD1 (6 bases). Trimming cost V 1 base and J 1 base, with 14 bases left between them. Germline CDR1 reads SGDLS; CDR2 reads YYNGEE. There are 17 residues in the CDR3.

The chain has TRBV5-6 and TRBJ2-7, with 8 bases aligning to TRBD1. This CDR3 spans 15 amino acids. V lost 3 bases and J lost 6; bases outside the gene matches: 11. Germline lookup yields CDR1 SGHDT and CDR2 YYEEEE. In DNA, the CDR3 is TGTGCCAGCAGCTATCCCAGGACAGGGTATAGCGAGCAGTACTTC. Its translation is CASSYPRTGYSEQYF.

This clone was seen once. The genes are TRBV18 and TRBJ1-1; D is ambiguous. V was pared by 4 bases and J by 1 base, with 10 bases between. The germline V gene encodes CDR1 KGHSH and CDR2 LQKENI. The CDR3 extends over 14 amino acids. The CDR3 coding sequence is TGTGCCAGCTCACACCGGGAGGAGAACACTGAAGCTTTCTTT. It specifies CASSHREENTEAFF.

The chain employs TRBV4-3 and TRBJ2-2; 13 bases are shared with TRBD2. Germline V gene data show CDR1 as LGHNA and CDR2 as YSLEER. V was clipped by 0 bases and J by 5 bases; unmatched bases: 9. This CDR3 is 19 amino acids long. The CDR3 protein is CASSQERLAGGLGTGELFF. In DNA form, the CDR3 reads TGCGCCAGCAGCCAAGAACGACTAGCGGGGGGCCTAGGGACCGGGGAGCTGTTTTTT.

This clone was seen only a few times. The chain is built from TRBV5-1 and TRBJ2-3; D might be TRBD2 (7 bases). V gave up 6 bases and J gave up 6 bases, with 20 bases separating them. The CDR3 is 15 residues long. Germline V gene sequence: CDR1 SGHRS, CDR2 YFSETQ. DNA for the CDR3: TGCGCCAGCAATACGGGTGCGGGGGCCAGGGATACGCAGTATTTT. Its protein product is CASNTGAGARDTQYF.